These T cell receptor beta chains were read from a single sample in a study of spatial heterogeneity in lung cancer. TCRdb independently ran MiXCR on the 5' RACE reads; one entry per CDR3 protein. The sample lists about 13,000 distinct CDR3 sequences, 4% to 5.5% seen once, with approximately 26% in the top ten. The sequences come from lung tumor tissue, collected at surgery. The receptor source for this set is a male donor with early-stage non-small cell lung cancer. The CDR3 runs from the conserved cysteine through the conserved F or W. The D gene is left open where the match is weak. Not all rows give a size; the values are once, few, many and, for expanded clones, a class.

size	J	V	length	D	DNA	CDR3
many	TRBJ2-1	TRBV5-1	15	TRBD1	TGCGCCAGCAGCTTGTTGGACAGGCGCTACAATGAGCAGTTCTTC	CASSLLDRRYNEQFF
many	TRBJ2-3	TRBV7-8	13	NA	TGTGCCAGCAGCTTGGAATCCCGTTGGGCGCAGTATTTT	CASSLESRWAQYF
many	TRBJ2-2	TRBV12-2	14	NA	TGTGCAAGTCGCTTGTGTTGCGGGCCCGGGGAGCTGTTTTTT	CASRLCCGPGELFF
many	TRBJ2-5	TRBV20-1	14	NA	TGCAGTGCAGCCTGGGGTACAACCCAAGAGACCCAGTACTTC	CSAAWGTTQETQYF
many	TRBJ2-1	TRBV15	18	TRBD2	TGTGCCACCAGCAGAGATTCCGGGGGGACGAGCTCCTACAATGAGCAGTTCTTC	CATSRDSGGTSSYNEQFF
many	TRBJ2-1	TRBV11-2	11	NA	TGTGCCAGCAGCTTCCAGGGCCGTCAGTTCTTC	CASSFQGRQFF
many	TRBJ1-2	TRBV28	17	TRBD1	TGTGCCAGCAGTTCCCCACTACTATCGACAGGGACGTTAGGCTACACCTTC	CASSSPLLSTGTLGYTF
many	TRBJ2-1	TRBV29-1	11	NA	TGCAGCGTTGCCCGCTACAATGAGCAGTTCTTC	CSVARYNEQFF
many	TRBJ1-5	TRBV11-2	13	NA	TGTGCCAGCAGCTTAAGCCGAGATCAGCCCCAGCATTTT	CASSLSRDQPQHF
many	TRBJ2-7	TRBV27	13	NA	TGTGCCAGCAGTACGGGGACAATCTACGAGCAGTACTTC	CASSTGTIYEQYF
many	TRBJ2-7	TRBV20-1	14	TRBD1	TGCAGTGCTAGCTTGAGGACAGGCCCCTACGAGCAGTACTTC	CSASLRTGPYEQYF
many	TRBJ2-7	TRBV5-1	14	NA	TGCGCCAGCAGCTTGGGGGGCTTCGTGAGCGAGCAGTACTTC	CASSLGGFVSEQYF
many	TRBJ1-5	TRBV12-3/TRBV12-4	13	NA	TGTGCCAGCAGTATTCTGGAGAATCAGCCCCAGCATTTT	CASSILENQPQHF
many	TRBJ2-7	TRBV5-5	14	NA	TGTGCCAGCAGTCGGGACGGCGACTCCTACGAGCAGTACTTC	CASSRDGDSYEQYF
many	TRBJ1-2	TRBV12-3/TRBV12-4	14	NA	TGTGCCAGCAGTCTGCTGACTGGGACTTATGGCTACACCTTC	CASSLLTGTYGYTF
many	TRBJ1-4	TRBV30	15	NA	TGTGCCTGGAGTGTACTGGGCCAGGGTGCCCGAAAACTGTTTTTT	CAWSVLGQGARKLFF
many	TRBJ2-1	TRBV7-2	15	TRBD1	TGTGCCAGCACCCCTCAGGGGGCGGATTACAATGAGCAGTTCTTC	CASTPQGADYNEQFF
few	TRBJ2-1	TRBV6-2/TRBV6-3	15	TRBD2	TGTGCCAGCAGTCCTCTAGCGGGAAGGACAACCGAGCAGTTCTTC	CASSPLAGRTTEQFF
many	TRBJ2-3	TRBV6-2/TRBV6-3	14	TRBD2	TGTGCCAGCAATGCGGGGGGGCCGACAGATACGCAGTATTTT	CASNAGGPTDTQYF
many	TRBJ1-2	TRBV28	17	TRBD1	TGTGCCAGCAGTCCTCCGGACAGGCGCTTTAACCCACGAAGGGGCACCTTC	CASSPPDRRFNPRRGTF
few	TRBJ2-7	TRBV4-3	16	TRBD1	TGCGCCAGCAGCCACGGAACCGGGACAGGCTCCTACGAGCAGTACTTC	CASSHGTGTGSYEQYF
many	TRBJ2-5	TRBV5-6	13	NA	TGTGCCAGCTCCTTGATCTCCCAAGAGACCCAGTACTTC	CASSLISQETQYF
many	TRBJ2-7	TRBV20-1	13	TRBD1	TGCAGTGCTAGAGCCGGGACAGGGGCGGGGCAGTACTTC	CSARAGTGAGQYF
NA	TRBJ2-6	TRBV5-1	16	TRBD1	TGCGCCAGCAGCTTGGTGACAGGGTTGGGGGCCAACGTCCTGACTTTC	CASSLVTGLGANVLTF
few	TRBJ1-3	TRBV28	11	NA	TGTGCCATCCTGAATGGAAACACCATATATTTT	CAILNGNTIYF
many	TRBJ2-2	TRBV28	15	TRBD1	TGTGCCAGCAGTAGCCGGACAGGTTCGGGCGGGGAGCTGTTTTTT	CASSSRTGSGGELFF
many	TRBJ1-2	TRBV6-2/TRBV6-3	12	NA	TGTGCCAGCAGTCCCTTAGCTGTTGGCTACACCTTC	CASSPLAVGYTF
many	TRBJ2-7	TRBV10-1	16	TRBD1	TGCGCCAGCAGCGACGGTGCAGGGGGATCGTACTACGAGCAGTACTTC	CASSDGAGGSYYEQYF
NA	TRBJ1-1	TRBV4-1	14	NA	TGCGCCAGCCTCCCATCGCCGGGGAACACTGAAGCTTTCTTT	CASLPSPGNTEAFF